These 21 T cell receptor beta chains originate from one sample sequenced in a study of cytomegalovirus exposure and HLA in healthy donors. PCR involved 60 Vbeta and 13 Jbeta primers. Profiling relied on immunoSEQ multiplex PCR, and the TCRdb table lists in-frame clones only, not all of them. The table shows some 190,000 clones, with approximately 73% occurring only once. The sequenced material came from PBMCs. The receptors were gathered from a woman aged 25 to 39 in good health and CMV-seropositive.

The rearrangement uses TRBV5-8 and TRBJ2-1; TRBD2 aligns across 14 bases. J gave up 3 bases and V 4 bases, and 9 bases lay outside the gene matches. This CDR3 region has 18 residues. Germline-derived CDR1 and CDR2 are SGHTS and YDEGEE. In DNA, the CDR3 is TGTGCCAGCAGCGCTGGTCGACTAGCGGGGGGGCTCTACAATGAGCAGTTCTTC. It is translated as CASSAGRLAGGLYNEQFF.

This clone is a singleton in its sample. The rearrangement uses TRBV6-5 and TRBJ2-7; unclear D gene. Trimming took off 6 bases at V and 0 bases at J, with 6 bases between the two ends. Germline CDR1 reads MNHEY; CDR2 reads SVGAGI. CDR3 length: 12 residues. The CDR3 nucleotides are TGTGCCAGCAGGGCAGACTCCTACGAGCAGTACTTC. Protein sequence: CASRADSYEQYF.

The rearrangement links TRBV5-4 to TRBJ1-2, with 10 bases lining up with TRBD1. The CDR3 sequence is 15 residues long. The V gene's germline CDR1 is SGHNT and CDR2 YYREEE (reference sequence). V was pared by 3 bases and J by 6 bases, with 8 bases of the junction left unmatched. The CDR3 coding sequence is TGTGCCAGCAGCTCACCCGGGACAGGGGATCATGGCTACACCTTC. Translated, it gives CASSSPGTGDHGYTF. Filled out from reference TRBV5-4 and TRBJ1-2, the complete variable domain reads ETGVTQSPTHLIKTRGQQVTLRCSSQSGHNTVSWYQQALGQGPQFIFQYYREEENGRGNFPPRFSGLQFPNYSSELNVNALELDDSALYLCASSSPGTGDHGYTFGSGTRLTVV.

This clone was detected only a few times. Here the CDR3 reads CASSDSRDSSQETQYF. The CDR3 nucleotides read TGTGCCAGCAGCGACTCCCGGGACAGCTCTCAAGAGACCCAGTACTTC. This chain joins TRBV9 and TRBJ2-5; 7 positions match TRBD1. Trimming removed 3 bases from V and 2 bases from J; junction bases left unmatched: 10. The CDR3 is 16 residues long. The germline CDR1 and CDR2 sequences are SGDLS and YYNGEE. Based on the CDR3 plus reference TRBV9 and TRBJ2-5, the full variable domain is DSGVTQTPKHLITATGQRVTLRCSPRSGDLSVYWYQQSLDQGLQFLIQYYNGEERAKGNILERFSAQQFPDLHSELNLSSLELGDSALYFCASSDSRDSSQETQYFGPGTRLLVL.

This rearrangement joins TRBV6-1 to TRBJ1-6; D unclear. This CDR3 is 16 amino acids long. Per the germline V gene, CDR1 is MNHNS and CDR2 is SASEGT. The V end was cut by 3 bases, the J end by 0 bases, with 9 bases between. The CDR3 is CASSETLSSYNSPLHF. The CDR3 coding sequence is TGTGCCAGCAGTGAGACTCTGAGCTCCTATAATTCACCCCTCCACTTT.

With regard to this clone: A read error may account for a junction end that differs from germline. The CDR3 DNA follows: TGTGCCAGCAGCCCAAGGCGAGACAGTATTGTTTTT. Encoded protein: CASSPRRDSIVF. The chain carries TRBV7-2 and TRBJ2-2; a possible D gene is TRBD1 (5 bases). The CDR3 loop spans 12 amino acids. The germline CDR1 and CDR2 sequences are SGHTA and FQGNSA.

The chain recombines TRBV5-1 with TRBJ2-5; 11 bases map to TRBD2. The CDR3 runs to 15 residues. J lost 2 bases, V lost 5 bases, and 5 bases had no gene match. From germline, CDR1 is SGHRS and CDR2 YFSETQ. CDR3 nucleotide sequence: TGCGCCAGCAGGGTAGCGGGGGGGGGTCAAGAGACCCAGTACTTC. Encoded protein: CASRVAGGGQETQYF.

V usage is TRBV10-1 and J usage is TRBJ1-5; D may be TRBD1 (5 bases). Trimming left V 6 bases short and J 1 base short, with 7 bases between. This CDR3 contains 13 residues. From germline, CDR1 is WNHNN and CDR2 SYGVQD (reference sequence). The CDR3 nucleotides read TGCGCCAGCAGCGACAGCAGCAATCAGCCCCAGCATTTT. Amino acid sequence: CASSDSSNQPQHF.

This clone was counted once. CDR3 DNA sequence: TGTGCCAGCAGCTCCCGGACAGGGGCGATTGACTATGGCTACACCTTC. Residues: CASSSRTGAIDYGYTF. The chain links TRBV7-9 to TRBJ1-2; 9 bases align to TRBD1. Per germline, CDR1 SEHNR and CDR2 FQNEAQ (reference sequence). The CDR3 length is 16 residues. V gave up 4 bases and J gave up 3 bases; unmatched junction bases: 9. Full variable domain (missing parts from reference TRBV7-9 and TRBJ1-2): DTGVSQNPRHKITKRGQNVTFRCDPISEHNRLYWYRQTLGQGPEFLTYFQNEAQLEKSRLLSDRFSAERPKGSFSTLEIQRTEQGDSAMYLCASSSRTGAIDYGYTFGSGTRLTVV.

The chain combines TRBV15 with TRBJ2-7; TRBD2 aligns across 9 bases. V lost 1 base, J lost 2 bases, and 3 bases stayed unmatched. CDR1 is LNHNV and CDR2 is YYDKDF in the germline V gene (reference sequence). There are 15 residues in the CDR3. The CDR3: CATSRGGGGTYEQYF. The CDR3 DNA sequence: TGTGCCACCAGCAGAGGCGGGGGGGGAACCTACGAGCAGTACTTC. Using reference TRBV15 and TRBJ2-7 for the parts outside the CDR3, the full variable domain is DAMVIQNPRYQVTQFGKPVTLSCSQTLNHNVMYWYQQKSSQAPKLLFHYYDKDFNNEADTPDNFQSRRPNTSFCFLDIRSPGLGDTAMYLCATSRGGGGTYEQYFGPGTRLTVT.

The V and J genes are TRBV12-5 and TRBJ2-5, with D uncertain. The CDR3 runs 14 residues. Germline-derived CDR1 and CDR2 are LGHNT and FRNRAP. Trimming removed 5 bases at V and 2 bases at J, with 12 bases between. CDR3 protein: CASGPQGDQETQYF. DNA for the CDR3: TGTGCTAGTGGTCCCCAAGGAGATCAAGAGACCCAGTACTTC.

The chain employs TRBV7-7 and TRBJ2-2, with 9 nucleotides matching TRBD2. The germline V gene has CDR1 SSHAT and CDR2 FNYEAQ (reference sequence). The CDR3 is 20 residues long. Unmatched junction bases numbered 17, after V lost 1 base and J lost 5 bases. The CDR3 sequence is CASSLGPLQRLADPTGELFF. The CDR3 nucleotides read TGTGCCAGCAGCTTAGGGCCGCTACAAAGACTAGCGGATCCGACCGGGGAGCTGTTTTTT.

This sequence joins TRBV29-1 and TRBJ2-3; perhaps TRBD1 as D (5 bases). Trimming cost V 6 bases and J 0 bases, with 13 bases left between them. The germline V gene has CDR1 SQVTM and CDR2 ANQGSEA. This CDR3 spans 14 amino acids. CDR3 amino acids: CSVIQVSSTDTQYF. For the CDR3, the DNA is TGCAGCGTAATACAGGTATCTAGCACAGATACGCAGTATTTT.

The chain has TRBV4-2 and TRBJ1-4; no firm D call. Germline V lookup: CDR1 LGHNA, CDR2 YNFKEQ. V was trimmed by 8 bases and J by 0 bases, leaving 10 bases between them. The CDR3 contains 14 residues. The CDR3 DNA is TGTGCCAGCGAGGCGAGGGCAACTAATGAAAAACTGTTTTTT. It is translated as CASEARATNEKLFF.

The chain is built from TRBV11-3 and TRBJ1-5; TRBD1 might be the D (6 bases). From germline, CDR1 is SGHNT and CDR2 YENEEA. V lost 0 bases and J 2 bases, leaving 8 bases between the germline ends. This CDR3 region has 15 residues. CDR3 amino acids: CASSLDRGGNQPQHF. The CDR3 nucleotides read TGTGCCAGCAGCTTAGACAGGGGAGGCAATCAGCCCCAGCATTTT. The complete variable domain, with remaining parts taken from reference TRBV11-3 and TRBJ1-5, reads EAGVVQSPRYKIIEKKQPVAFWCNPISGHNTLYWYLQNLGQGPELLIRYENEEAVDDSQLPKDRFSAERLKGVDSTLKIQPAELGDSAVYLCASSLDRGGNQPQHFGDGTRLSIL.

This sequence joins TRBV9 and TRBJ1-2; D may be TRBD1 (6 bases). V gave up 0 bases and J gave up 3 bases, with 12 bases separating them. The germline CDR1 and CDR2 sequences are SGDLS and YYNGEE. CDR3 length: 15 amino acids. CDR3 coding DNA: TGTGCCAGCAGCGTAGCCAGGGGTATGGACTATGGCTACACCTTC. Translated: CASSVARGMDYGYTF.

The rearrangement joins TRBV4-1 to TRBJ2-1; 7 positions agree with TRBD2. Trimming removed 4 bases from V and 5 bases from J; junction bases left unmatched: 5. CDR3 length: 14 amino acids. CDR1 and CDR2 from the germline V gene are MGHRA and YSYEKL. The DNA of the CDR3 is TGCGCCAGCAGCCGATTCGCGGGGGACAATGAGCAGTTCTTC. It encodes CASSRFAGDNEQFF.

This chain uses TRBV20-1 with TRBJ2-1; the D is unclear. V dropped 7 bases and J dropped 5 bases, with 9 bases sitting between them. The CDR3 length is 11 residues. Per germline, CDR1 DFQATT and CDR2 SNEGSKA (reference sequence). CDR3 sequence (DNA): TGCAGTGTCACAGATCACAATGAGCAGTTCTTC. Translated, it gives CSVTDHNEQFF.

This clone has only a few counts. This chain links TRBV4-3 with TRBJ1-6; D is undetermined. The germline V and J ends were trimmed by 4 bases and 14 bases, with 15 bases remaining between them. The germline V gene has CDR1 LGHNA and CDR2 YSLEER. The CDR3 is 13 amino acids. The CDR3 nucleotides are TGCGCCAGCAGCCCGGAACCGTCCCGGGCCCTCCACTTT. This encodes CASSPEPSRALHF.

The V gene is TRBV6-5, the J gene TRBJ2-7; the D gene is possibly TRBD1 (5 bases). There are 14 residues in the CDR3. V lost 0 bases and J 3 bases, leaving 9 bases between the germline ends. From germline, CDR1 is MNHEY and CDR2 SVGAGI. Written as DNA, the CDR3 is TGTGCCAGCAGTTACTCGGCAGACAGCTACGAGCAGTACTTC. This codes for CASSYSADSYEQYF.

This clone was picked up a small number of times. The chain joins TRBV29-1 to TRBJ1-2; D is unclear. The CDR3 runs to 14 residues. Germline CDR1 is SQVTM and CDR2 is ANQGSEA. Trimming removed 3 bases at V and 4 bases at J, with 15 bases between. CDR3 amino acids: CSVDTGYTAYGYTF. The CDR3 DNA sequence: TGCAGCGTTGACACCGGGTACACGGCCTATGGCTACACCTTC.